One and the same sample provided the 28 T cell receptor beta chains below, sequenced in a study of cytomegalovirus exposure and HLA in healthy donors. The PCR contained 60 Vbeta and 13 Jbeta primers. Sequencing was performed with immunoSEQ multiplex PCR; in TCRdb, only in-frame clones are kept and a portion is missing. The table records around 130,000 clones, 74% of them present only once. Sequenced input: PBMCs. The receptors originated from a woman in her fifties or sixties in good health and CMV-seropositive.

The V call is TRBV6-6, the J call TRBJ1-5, with D perhaps TRBD1 (6 bases). The CDR3 contains 13 residues. Germline V gene sequence: CDR1 MNHNY, CDR2 SVGAGI (reference sequence). The V end was cut by 6 bases, the J end by 4 bases, with 10 bases between. The CDR3 DNA reads as TGTGCCAGCAGCCCCACAGGGAATCAGCCCCAGCATTTT. This gives the protein CASSPTGNQPQHF.

V is TRBV6-6 and J is TRBJ2-7, with 7 positions matching TRBD1. The length of the CDR3 is 12 residues. Germline V gene lookup returns CDR1 MNHNY and CDR2 SVGAGI (reference sequence). The V segment lost 5 bases and the J segment 6 bases; nucleotides outside the gene matches: 4. The CDR3 sequence: CASSTTGSEQYF. The CDR3 DNA reads TGTGCCAGCAGTACGACAGGGTCCGAGCAGTACTTC.

The CDR3 DNA reads as TGTGCCAGTCATGGGACACCTAATGAAAAACTGTTTTTT. Translation gives CASHGTPNEKLFF. The V and J genes are TRBV2 and TRBJ1-4; a weak D match, TRBD1 (6 bases). Germline lookup yields CDR1 SNHLY and CDR2 FYNNEI. The CDR3 has 13 amino acids. V was shortened by 9 bases and J by 3 bases, with 11 bases between the two germline ends.

The chain uses TRBV12-5 and TRBJ2-5, with D possibly TRBD1 on 5 matching bases. Trimming shortened V by 3 bases and J by 4 bases, and 9 bases separated the two germline ends. From germline, CDR1 is LGHNT and CDR2 FRNRAP. The CDR3 has 13 amino acids. CDR3 DNA sequence: TGTGCTAGTGGTTTCCAGGGCGGAGAGACCCAGTACTTC. Protein: CASGFQGGETQYF.

The CDR3 region is CASCPGGGIYSNQPQHF. CDR3 sequence (DNA): TGTGCCAGCTGCCCTGGGGGGGGAATATATAGCAATCAGCCCCAGCATTTT. The rearrangement joins TRBV28 to TRBJ1-5; the D gene is possibly TRBD1 (5 bases). The CDR3 is 17 residues long. Germline CDR1 MDHEN, CDR2 SYDVKM. The V and J ends lost 8 bases and 0 bases respectively, with 20 bases between them.

The V call is TRBV7-9, the J call TRBJ1-6, with TRBD1 matching over 11 bases. The CDR3 runs 14 residues. V was clipped by 1 base and J by 10 bases; unmatched bases: 0. Germline V lookup: CDR1 SEHNR, CDR2 FQNEAQ (reference sequence). The CDR3 protein is CASSLGDRGSPLHF. The CDR3 DNA reads TGTGCCAGCAGCTTAGGGGACAGGGGGTCACCCCTCCACTTT.

This clone turned up a few times. The chain has TRBV5-5 and TRBJ1-1, with TRBD1 as a possible D gene (5 bases). The V gene's germline CDR1 is SGHKS and CDR2 YYEKEE (reference sequence). Trimming took 0 bases from V and 3 from J, leaving 6 bases between them. CDR3 length: 13 residues. The CDR3: CASSLAGYTEAFF. The CDR3 DNA is TGTGCCAGCAGCTTGGCAGGGTACACTGAAGCTTTCTTT. The whole variable domain, remainder taken from reference TRBV5-5 and TRBJ1-1, is DAGVTQSPTHLIKTRGQQVTLRCSPISGHKSVSWYQQVLGQGPQFIFQYYEKEERGRGNFPDRFSARQFPNYSSELNVNALLLGDSALYLCASSLAGYTEAFFGQGTRLTVV.

The gene calls are TRBV14 and TRBJ1-5; D is perhaps TRBD1 (5 bases). The CDR3 extends over 21 amino acids. V was clipped by 0 bases and J by 3 bases, with 27 bases between them. Germline assignment: CDR1 SGHDN and CDR2 FVKESK. The DNA for the CDR3 is TGTGCCAGCAGCCAAGAAACGGGGACTCAAAGGAGGACAACAAACAATCAGCCCCAGCATTTT. Its translation is CASSQETGTQRRTTNNQPQHF.

CDR3 sequence (DNA): TGTGCCAGCCGAGGACAGGCTAATGAAAAACTGTTTTTT. Translated: CASRGQANEKLFF. The chain combines TRBV6-1 with TRBJ1-4; TRBD1 matches 7 bases. J gave up 3 bases and V 8 bases, and 3 bases lay outside the gene matches. CDR3 length: 13 amino acids. Germline CDR1 is MNHNS and CDR2 is SASEGT.

This clone occurred a few times. This chain connects TRBV10-3 to TRBJ2-2, with 8 bases identical to TRBD1. This CDR3 is built from 15 residues. Unmatched junction bases numbered 5, after V lost 4 bases and J lost 4 bases. Germline V CDR1 and CDR2: ENHRY, SYGVKD. The CDR3, as DNA: TGTGCCATCAGTGTATCGACAGGGGCCACCGGGGAGCTGTTTTTT. This codes for CAISVSTGATGELFF.

This clone was seen only a few times. The J gene is TRBJ1-1, the V gene TRBV5-6; a weak D match, TRBD1 (5 bases). V was clipped by 0 bases and J by 6 bases, with 9 bases between them. From germline, CDR1 is SGHDT and CDR2 YYEEEE. The CDR3 has 13 residues. This CDR3 reads CASSLASGAEAFF. Written as DNA, the CDR3 is TGTGCCAGCAGCTTGGCTTCGGGGGCTGAAGCTTTCTTT.

The V and J genes are TRBV27 and TRBJ2-5; D may be TRBD2 (6 bases). V was shortened by 4 bases and J by 2 bases, with 14 bases between the two germline ends. Germline V gene sequence: CDR1 MNHEY, CDR2 SMNVEV (reference sequence). The CDR3 loop spans 15 amino acids. The CDR3 sequence is CASSSTRDFQETQYF. CDR3 nucleotide sequence: TGTGCCAGCAGTTCTACCCGGGACTTTCAAGAGACCCAGTACTTC.

The chain carries TRBV5-1 and TRBJ2-1; D ambiguous. In germline, CDR1 is SGHRS, CDR2 YFSETQ. The CDR3 consists of 15 residues. V lost 4 bases and J lost 6, with 17 bases in between. In DNA form, the CDR3 reads TGCGCCAGCAGCCCGATGATCGCCCAAGCCAATGAGCAGTTCTTC. Its translation: CASSPMIAQANEQFF.

The rearrangement links TRBV27 to TRBJ1-1; no reliable D call. With 4 bases removed from V and 6 bases from J, the gap between germline ends came to 12 bases. CDR1 is MNHEY, CDR2 SMNVEV, per germline (reference sequence). The CDR3 has 13 amino acids. CDR3 nucleotides: TGTGCCAGCAGTTATAGATCCGAGTCTGAAGCTTTCTTT. Protein sequence: CASSYRSESEAFF.

CDR3 residues: CAWSASGGRNEQFF. In DNA form, the CDR3 reads TGTGCCTGGAGTGCTAGCGGGGGGAGAAATGAGCAGTTCTTC. The chain links TRBV30 to TRBJ2-1, with 11 nucleotides matching TRBD2. Germline values: CDR1 GTSNPN, CDR2 SVGIG (reference sequence). The V gene end was trimmed by 1 base and the J gene end by 7 bases; junction bases not matched to a gene: 3. The length of the CDR3 is 14 residues.

The chain uses TRBV5-6 and TRBJ2-3; no clear D gene. The CDR3 totals 13 residues. V was clipped by 5 bases and J by 0 bases, with 7 bases between them. Germline-derived CDR1 and CDR2 are SGHDT and YYEEEE. The CDR3 DNA reads TGTGCCAGCAGTTTCTCTAGCACAGATACGCAGTATTTT. Encoded protein: CASSFSSTDTQYF. Supplemented by reference TRBV5-6 and TRBJ2-3, the full variable domain reads DAGVTQSPTHLIKTRGQQVTLRCSPKSGHDTVSWYQQALGQGPQFIFQYYEEEERQRGNFPDRFSGHQFPNYSSELNVNALLLGDSALYLCASSFSSTDTQYFGPGTRLTVL.

The chain carries TRBV11-2 and TRBJ1-1, with TRBD1 as a possible D gene (6 bases). Germline values: CDR1 SGHAT, CDR2 FQNNGV. The CDR3 covers 15 residues. The germline V and J ends were trimmed by 4 bases and 1 base, with 13 bases remaining between them. Written as DNA, the CDR3 is TGTGCCAGCAGCTCCGGGGGGGCAGCGAACACTGAAGCTTTCTTT. This gives the protein CASSSGGAANTEAFF. Looking up the rest from reference TRBV11-2 and TRBJ1-1 gives the full variable domain: EAGVAQSPRYKIIEKRQSVAFWCNPISGHATLYWYQQILGQGPKLLIQFQNNGVVDDSQLPKDRFSAERLKGVDSTLKIQPAKLEDSAVYLCASSSGGAANTEAFFGQGTRLTVV.

The rearrangement joins TRBV10-3 to TRBJ1-4, with 9 bases matching TRBD1. The CDR3 has 15 residues. V shed 4 bases and J 5 bases; nucleotides not matched to a gene: 5. CDR1 is ENHRY, CDR2 SYGVKD, per germline. CDR3 sequence: CAISGTGQGNEKLFF. The CDR3 DNA follows: TGTGCCATCAGTGGAACGGGACAGGGAAATGAAAAACTGTTTTTT.

This chain links TRBV11-2 with TRBJ1-2, with D maybe TRBD1 (5 bases). Trimming took 5 bases from V and 8 from J, leaving 21 bases between them. Germline CDR1 reads SGHAT; CDR2 reads FQNNGV. CDR3 length: 15 amino acids. As DNA, the CDR3 is TGTGCCAGCAGCGAAATTCGACAGCCCCTGGGAGGCTACACCTTC. Encoded protein: CASSEIRQPLGGYTF.

The chain recombines TRBV6-5 with TRBJ1-1; unclear D gene. The length of the CDR3 is 12 residues. The germline V gene encodes CDR1 MNHEY and CDR2 SVGAGI. Trimming shortened V by 5 bases and J by 12 bases, and 16 bases separated the two germline ends. CDR3 region: CASSDWAQTTFF. The DNA of the CDR3 is TGTGCCAGCAGTGATTGGGCCCAGACGACTTTCTTT.

The chain employs TRBV11-3 and TRBJ1-6, with 7 bases matching TRBD1. The V gene's germline CDR1 is SGHNT and CDR2 YENEEA. Trimming removed 4 bases from V and 10 bases from J; junction bases left unmatched: 7. CDR3 size: 14 residues. This chain's CDR3 is CASSSGQVGSPLHF. The CDR3 nucleotides read TGTGCCAGCAGCTCCGGACAGGTGGGGTCACCCCTCCACTTT.

The chain uses TRBV5-6 and TRBJ2-7; D gene uncertain. The V end lost 2 bases, the J end lost 0 bases, and 6 bases lay between the germline ends. Germline V gives CDR1 SGHDT, CDR2 YYEEEE. The length of the CDR3 is 13 residues. The CDR3 DNA reads TGTGCCAGCAGCTTTTCAGGCTCCTACGAGCAGTACTTC. Translated, it gives CASSFSGSYEQYF.

V gene TRBV29-1 combines with J gene TRBJ2-4; 9 bases are shared with TRBD1. Germline-derived CDR1 and CDR2 are SQVTM and ANQGSEA. CDR3 size: 12 residues. With 6 bases clipped from V and 7 bases from J, the junction kept 4 bases outside the gene matches. CDR3 bases: TGCAGCGTCAGGACAGGGGTCAACATTCAGTACTTC. It translates to CSVRTGVNIQYF.

The chain links TRBV5-1 to TRBJ2-1, with TRBD2 as a possible D gene (5 bases). Trimming took off 0 bases at V and 3 bases at J, with 10 bases between the two ends. Germline lookup yields CDR1 SGHRS and CDR2 YFSETQ. The CDR3 sequence is 15 residues long. CDR3 DNA sequence: TGCGCCAGCAGCTTGGCCAGCGGACTCTACAATGAGCAGTTCTTC. It translates to CASSLASGLYNEQFF.

This chain connects TRBV13 to TRBJ1-2; 7 bases are a match to TRBD1. J lost 8 bases, V lost 7 bases, and 10 bases had no gene match. The germline CDR1 and CDR2 sequences are PRHDT and FYEKMQ (reference sequence). This CDR3 contains 13 residues. The CDR3, as DNA: TGTGCCAGCAACAGCATGACAGGGAGAGGCTACACCTTC. This codes for CASNSMTGRGYTF.

This chain links TRBV5-1 with TRBJ2-7, with D maybe TRBD2 (5 bases). V was pared by 0 bases and J by 7 bases, with 11 bases between. This CDR3 comprises 13 residues. From germline, CDR1 is SGHRS and CDR2 YFSETQ. The CDR3 DNA reads TGCGCCAGCAGCTTGGACGGGGTGGGGGAGCAGTACTTC. This gives the protein CASSLDGVGEQYF.

The chain has TRBV5-4 and TRBJ1-1, with a tentative D call TRBD1 (5 bases). The CDR3 totals 15 residues. Germline CDR1 reads SGHNT; CDR2 reads YYREEE (reference sequence). The V gene lost 4 bases and the J gene lost 4 bases, with 17 bases spanning the gap. As DNA, the CDR3 is TGTGCCAGCAGCAACAAGCAGGGAGGGAGCACTGAAGCTTTCTTT. It yields the protein CASSNKQGGSTEAFF.

J is TRBJ1-2 and V is TRBV5-6; possible D gene TRBD1, 6 bases. CDR1 and CDR2 from the germline V gene are SGHDT and YYEEEE. The CDR3 loop spans 13 amino acids. Trimming took 5 bases from V and 6 from J, leaving 14 bases between them. The DNA of the CDR3 is TGTGCCAGCAGAATTCTGACAGGCCATGGCTACACCTTC. It yields the protein CASRILTGHGYTF.